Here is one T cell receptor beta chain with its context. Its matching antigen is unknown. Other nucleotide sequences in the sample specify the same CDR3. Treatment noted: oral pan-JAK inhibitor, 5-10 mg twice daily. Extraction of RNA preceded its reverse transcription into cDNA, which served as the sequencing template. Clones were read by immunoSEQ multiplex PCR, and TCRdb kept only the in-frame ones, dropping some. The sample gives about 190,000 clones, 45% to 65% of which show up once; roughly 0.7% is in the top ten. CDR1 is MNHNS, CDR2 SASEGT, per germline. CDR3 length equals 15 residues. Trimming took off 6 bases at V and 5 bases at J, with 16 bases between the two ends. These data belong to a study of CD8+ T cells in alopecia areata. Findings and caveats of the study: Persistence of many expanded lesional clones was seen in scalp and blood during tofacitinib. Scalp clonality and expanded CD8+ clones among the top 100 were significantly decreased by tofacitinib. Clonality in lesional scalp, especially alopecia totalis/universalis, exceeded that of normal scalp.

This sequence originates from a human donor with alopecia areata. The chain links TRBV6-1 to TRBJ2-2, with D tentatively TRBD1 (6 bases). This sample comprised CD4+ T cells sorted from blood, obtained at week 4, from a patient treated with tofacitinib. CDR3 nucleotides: TGTGCCAGCAGGGTCGGCAGGGGCAAGACCGGGGAGCTGTTTTTT. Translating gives CASRVGRGKTGELFF.